This TCR beta chain stems from a study of blood T cell repertoires in COVID-19. Assay: immunoSEQ multiplex PCR; the TCRdb copy retains only in-frame clones and omits some. The table includes approximately 350,000 clones, 89% detected once. The V gene end was trimmed by 4 bases and the J gene end by 2 bases; junction bases not matched to a gene: 14. The CDR3 is made up of 17 amino acids. CDR1 and CDR2 from the germline V gene are SEHNR and FQNEAQ (reference sequence). Sequencing used peripheral blood. The origin of this receptor is a middle-aged man with acute or convalescent COVID-19. The chain is built from TRBV7-9 and TRBJ2-7; the match to TRBD1 covers 7 bases. CDR3 region: CASSSADRETFPYEQYF. The DNA of the CDR3 is TGTGCCAGCAGCTCGGCCGACAGGGAAACATTTCCCTACGAGCAGTACTTC.